This paragraph reports one T cell receptor beta chain. What it binds is unknown. The isolated RNA, all of it, was reverse transcribed, so expressed TCRB transcripts were what got sequenced. Measured with immunoSEQ multiplex PCR; TCRdb has only the in-frame clones, and not every one. Among approximately 170,000 clones listed, approximately 8.1% were seen once. The sample is drawn from a study of beta chain features in type 1 diabetes. All of the sorted populations showed purity greater than 95%. The CDR3 consists of 18 residues. Germline CDR1 and CDR2: LGHNA and YSLEER. The V gene end was trimmed by 0 bases and the J gene end by 6 bases; junction bases not matched to a gene: 12. Notes on the study in general: Significant though moderate, a shortening of TCRB CDR3s appeared in all four CD4+ subsets of Type 1 diabetes patients.

The TCR was taken from a man aged 18 to 29 with type 1 diabetes. The sequencing sample was made of central memory CD4+ T cells from blood. The chain is built from TRBV4-3 and TRBJ2-2, with TRBD2 matching 8 bases. The chain's CDR3 is CASSQDAMDGGAPGELFF. Here the CDR3 DNA reads TGCGCCAGCAGCCAAGATGCGATGGACGGGGGGGCTCCCGGGGAGCTGTTTTTT.